This T cell receptor beta chain was observed in a study of blood T cells in healthy people across ages. The germline V gene encodes CDR1 SEHNR and CDR2 FQNEAQ (reference sequence). CDR3 size: 14 residues. The V end was cut by 7 bases, the J end by 9 bases, with 19 bases between. For the second PCR, which ran for about 7 to 11 cycles, a sample-barcoded 5' primer and a J-beta primer mix were used. TCRdb ran MiXCR on the 5' RACE reads and lists one entry per CDR3 protein. The sample holds a few hundred thousand distinct CDR3 sequences, 45% to 60% seen once. This clonotype was obtained from a man between 60 and 75 years old in good health. Sequenced input: blood. This sequence joins TRBV7-9 and TRBJ2-1; D gene uncertain. DNA of the CDR3: TGTGCCAGCACCACCCCCTTCGAACGAAGTGAGCAGTTCTTC. Residues: CASTTPFERSEQFF.